This TCR beta chain was recorded in a study of regulatory T cells in long-lasting Graves disease (dated by TCRdb to the early 2020s). Regarding the research as a whole: In the newly diagnosed Graves' disease group, patients had been taking antithyroid drugs for less than 3 months. The study took place in China and was registered as a clinical trial. This study used TCR sequencing and RNA sequencing of peripheral blood to compare persistent Graves' disease patients against newly diagnosed Graves' disease patients. A total of 33 samples underwent TCR sequencing: about 13 from persistent and around 20 from newly diagnosed Graves' disease patients. The paper's findings and limits, for the study overall: Compared with newly diagnosed patients, patients with persistent Graves' disease had lower TCR Shannon entropy and fewer highly expanded clones, which suggests clonal expansion. Because the primary lesion, thyroid tissue, could not be accessed, the study looked at peripheral blood alone. The authors noted that the small sample size was a limitation that may lower accuracy. Patients with persistent disease shared more public clonotypes (about 2,900) than newly diagnosed patients did (nearly 1,000). Sequencing and analysis were limited to the TCR beta chain.

This clonotype has at least ten counts. Its antigen remains undetermined. Base quality data are lacking; no much larger clone is found one base away. Libraries were built with multiplex PCR. These reads were obtained on an Illumina HiSeq 4000. To build TCR beta libraries, CDR3 regions were amplified by Arm-PCR using iRepertoire HTBI primers. Before sequencing, the PCR products went through gel purification. The study's own analysis went as follows. Gene usage analysis of CDR3 amino acid clonotypes used the 62 TRBV and about 14 TRBJ segments found across samples. COPE and FqMerger were used to merge filtered high-quality paired reads into contigs. BLAST was used to align contigs to the IMGT TRBV, TRBD and TRBJ reference genes, and CDR3 was defined following IMGT. Any clonotype with a frequency above 0.1% was classified as a highly expanded clone. Shannon entropy was used to measure repertoire diversity, and the Gini coefficient was used to measure V-J evenness. A clonotype was considered public if more than one individual shared it. TCRdb reworked the public reads: Q25 trimming with fastp, MiXCR clone assembly, productive beta chains retained. Every CDR3 protein is listed once, alongside the most common genes and DNA of its rows. The V and J calls come from TCRdb's annotation, not from the publication. The sample yields about 540,000 distinct CDR3 sequences; approximately 15% were counted once. Roughly 10% of the sample comes from the top ten.

The meaning of the sample's time point label: newly diagnosed GD, antithyroid drugs for less than 3 months. RNA was extracted from PBMCs in TRIzol for both TCR sequencing and RNA sequencing. The diagnosis of Graves' disease was made according to American Thyroid Association guidelines. Recruitment of patients was carried out at an endocrinology department in Xi'an, China. From each patient, 7.5 to 10 milliliters of peripheral blood was collected into an EDTA anticoagulant tube. Ficoll Paque Plus density gradient separation was used to isolate PBMCs, and no additional T cell sorting was done. RNA quality was checked with an Agilent 2100 Bioanalyzer and agarose gel, and concentration with a NanoDrop 2000. This sample was shared with a second study, whose subject was T cells in Graves' hyperthyroidism and ophthalmopathy. Per the second study: Graves' hyperthyroidism was defined as stable when no progression to ophthalmopathy occurred over 18 months of follow-up. Hyperthyroidism patients were newly diagnosed, had a disease duration of under 2 months, and were aged 18 to 65 years. Patients with uncontrolled infections, other autoimmune diseases, pregnancy or lactation were excluded. Diagnoses were based on clinical symptoms, serum thyroxine and TRAb, thyroid ultrasound and orbital computed tomography. The TCR CDR3 was subjected to a first round of RT-PCR using the HTBI primer set and the Qiagen OneStep RT-PCR kit. Most expanded thyroid clonotypes (frequency above 0.001) were also detected in blood, suggesting blood repertoires may reflect thyroid immune responses. In cross-validation, a model built on a 13 V-J signature told ophthalmopathy apart from stable hyperthyroidism with 85% to 90% sensitivity and approximately 84% specificity, and in testing the same model reached 80%/75%. In validation, the model predicted progression to ophthalmopathy a median of about 5.9 months before onset, with approximately 71% sensitivity and 72.22% specificity. TCR V-J signatures able to tell the groups apart were searched for in a discovery cohort of some 100 patients, of whom approximately 40 had Graves' ophthalmopathy and 55 to 65 had stable Graves' hyperthyroidism. Prospective prediction of ophthalmopathy was tested in an independent validation cohort of 18 hyperthyroidism patients and around 16 patients who later progressed to ophthalmopathy. The 100 or so discovery patients were randomly split 7:3 into training and test sets. Thyroid tissue and blood T-cell repertoires from six Graves' hyperthyroidism patients were also compared in the study. Once sampling was done, hyperthyroidism patients were given methimazole at a starting dose of 30 mg daily, whereas ophthalmopathy patients were given high-dose intravenous methylprednisolone. The libraries were constructed in a second round of multiplex PCR and then size-selected and purified. Paired-end sequencing of the libraries was performed with 100 bp reads on an Illumina HiSeq2000. SOAPnuke was used to process the raw data, throwing out any read that contained adapters or uncalled bases, had a mean Phred below 15, or lacked an exact constant-primer or identifier match. COPE v1.2.5 was used to merge the high-quality paired reads, and each unique nucleotide sequence was defined as a clonotype. Clonotypes were aligned to IMGT TRBV, TRBD and TRBJ reference segments using MiTCR v1.1. Analysis was restricted to V-J combinations with a frequency above 0.0001, which covered about 99% of repertoires. A TCS score was defined as the ratio of F50 (clonal expansion) to E x V (chaos), with BLOSUM62-based TCRdist applied between CDR3 peptides within each V-J. Welch's t-statistics and random forest reduced roughly 500 V-J features to 10 to 15, which were used in a naive Bayes classifier (R e1071). Sample size was not statistically predetermined, and blinding of investigators to group allocation was not performed. The paper describes TCR Vbeta CDR3 sequencing of 120 to 150 peripheral blood samples, made up of 43 ophthalmopathy patients, around 73 hyperthyroidism patients and 17 progressor patients.

This clonotype was sampled from a man younger than 45 with Graves disease. Donor details come from another sample of the same person, matched by shared clones. The specimen was peripheral blood mononuclear cells (PBMCs), collected at new diagnosis, from a patient treated with antithyroid drugs.

The CDR3 reads CSVEGNEQFF. The nucleotides are TGCAGCGTTGAGGGGAATGAGCAGTTCTTC. The chain joins TRBV29-1 to TRBJ2-1, with no D gene named confidently. A distance of 4 bases separates the germline ends of V and J, which lose 3 bases and 7 bases respectively. CDR1 and CDR2, looked up from the germline V gene, are SQVTM and ANQGSEA. Taken from cysteine to phenylalanine, the CDR3 has 10 residues. Only the CDR3 DNA stays, 30 bases, in frame from base 1.